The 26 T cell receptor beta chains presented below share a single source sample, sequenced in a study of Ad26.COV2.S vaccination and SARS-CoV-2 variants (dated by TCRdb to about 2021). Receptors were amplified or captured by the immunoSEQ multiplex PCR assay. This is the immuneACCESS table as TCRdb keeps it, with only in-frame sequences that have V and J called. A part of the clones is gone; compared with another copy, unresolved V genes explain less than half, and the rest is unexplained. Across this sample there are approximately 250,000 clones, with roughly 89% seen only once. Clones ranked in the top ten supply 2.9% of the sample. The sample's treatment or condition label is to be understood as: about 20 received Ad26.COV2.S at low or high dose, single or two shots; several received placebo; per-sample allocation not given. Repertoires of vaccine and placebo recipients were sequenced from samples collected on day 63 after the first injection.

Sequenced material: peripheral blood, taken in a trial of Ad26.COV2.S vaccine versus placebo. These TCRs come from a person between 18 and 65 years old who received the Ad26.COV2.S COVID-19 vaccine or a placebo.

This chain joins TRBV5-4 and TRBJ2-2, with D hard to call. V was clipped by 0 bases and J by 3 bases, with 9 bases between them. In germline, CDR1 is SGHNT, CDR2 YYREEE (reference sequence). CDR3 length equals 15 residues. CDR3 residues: CASSLDPGDTGELFF. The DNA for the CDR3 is TGTGCCAGCAGCTTGGATCCCGGAGACACCGGGGAGCTGTTTTTT.

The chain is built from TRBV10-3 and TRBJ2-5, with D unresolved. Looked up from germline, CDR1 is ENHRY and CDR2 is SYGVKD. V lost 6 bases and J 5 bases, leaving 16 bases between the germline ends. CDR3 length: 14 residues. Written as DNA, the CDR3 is TGTGCCATCAGACAACCTGGCAGCCGGGAGACCCAGTACTTC. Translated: CAIRQPGSRETQYF.

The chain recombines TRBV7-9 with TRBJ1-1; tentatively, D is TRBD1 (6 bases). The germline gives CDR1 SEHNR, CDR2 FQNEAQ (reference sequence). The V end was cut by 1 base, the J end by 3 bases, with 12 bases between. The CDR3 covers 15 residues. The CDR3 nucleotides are TGTGCCAGCAGCTTAGGGGGGGCTGAGGACACTGAAGCTTTCTTT. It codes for CASSLGGAEDTEAFF. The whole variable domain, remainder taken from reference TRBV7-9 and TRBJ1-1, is DTGVSQNPRHKITKRGQNVTFRCDPISEHNRLYWYRQTLGQGPEFLTYFQNEAQLEKSRLLSDRFSAERPKGSFSTLEIQRTEQGDSAMYLCASSLGGAEDTEAFFGQGTRLTVV.

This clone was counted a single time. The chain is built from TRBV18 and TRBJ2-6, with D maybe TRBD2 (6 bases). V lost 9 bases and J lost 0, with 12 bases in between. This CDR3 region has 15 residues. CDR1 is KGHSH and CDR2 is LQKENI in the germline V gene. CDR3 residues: CASTGRTSGANVLTF. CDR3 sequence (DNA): TGTGCCAGTACCGGGAGAACCTCTGGGGCCAACGTCCTGACTTTC.

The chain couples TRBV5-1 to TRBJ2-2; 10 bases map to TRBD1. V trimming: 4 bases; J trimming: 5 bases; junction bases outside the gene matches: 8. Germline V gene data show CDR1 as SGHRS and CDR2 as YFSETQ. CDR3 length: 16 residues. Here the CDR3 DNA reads TGCGCCAGCAGCGCGTCCGGGACAGGGGTTACCGGGGAGCTGTTTTTT. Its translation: CASSASGTGVTGELFF. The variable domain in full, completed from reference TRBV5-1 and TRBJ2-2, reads KAGVTQTPRYLIKTRGQQVTLSCSPISGHRSVSWYQQTPGQGLQFLFEYFSETQRNKGNFPGRFSGRQFSNSRSEMNVSTLELGDSALYLCASSASGTGVTGELFFGEGSRLTVL.

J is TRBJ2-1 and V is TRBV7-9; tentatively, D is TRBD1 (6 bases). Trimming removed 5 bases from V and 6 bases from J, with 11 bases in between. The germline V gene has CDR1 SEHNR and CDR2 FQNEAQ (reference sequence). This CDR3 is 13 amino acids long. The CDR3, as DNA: TGTGCCAGCAGCCGCGACAGGACCAATGAGCAGTTCTTC. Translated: CASSRDRTNEQFF.

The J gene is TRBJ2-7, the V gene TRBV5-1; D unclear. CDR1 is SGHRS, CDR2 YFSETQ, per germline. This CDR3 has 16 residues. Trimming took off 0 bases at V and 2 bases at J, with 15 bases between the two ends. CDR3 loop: CASSLERGRRTYEQYV. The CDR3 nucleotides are TGCGCCAGCAGCTTGGAACGCGGACGCAGGACCTACGAGCAGTACGTC.

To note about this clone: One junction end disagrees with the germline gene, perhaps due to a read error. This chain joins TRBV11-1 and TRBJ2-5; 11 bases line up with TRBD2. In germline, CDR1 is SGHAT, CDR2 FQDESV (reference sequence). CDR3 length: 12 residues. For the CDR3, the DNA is TGTGCCAGCAGCCCCGGACTAGCGGGTCTTAACTTC. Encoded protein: CASSPGLAGLNF.

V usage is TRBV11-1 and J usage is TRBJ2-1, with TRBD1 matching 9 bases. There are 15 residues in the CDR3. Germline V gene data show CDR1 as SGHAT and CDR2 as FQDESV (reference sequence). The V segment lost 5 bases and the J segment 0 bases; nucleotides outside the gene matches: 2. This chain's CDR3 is CASSLTGGSYNEQFF. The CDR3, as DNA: TGTGCCAGCAGCCTGACAGGGGGCTCCTACAATGAGCAGTTCTTC.

The CDR3 sequence is CASSFGASYEQYF. The CDR3, as DNA: TGTGCCAGCAGTTTCGGGGCCTCCTACGAGCAGTACTTC. This rearrangement joins TRBV27 to TRBJ2-7; possibly TRBD1 or TRBD2 for D (5 bases each). V lost 3 bases and J lost 0, with 6 bases in between. This CDR3 has 13 residues. Germline loops: CDR1 MNHEY, CDR2 SMNVEV (reference sequence).

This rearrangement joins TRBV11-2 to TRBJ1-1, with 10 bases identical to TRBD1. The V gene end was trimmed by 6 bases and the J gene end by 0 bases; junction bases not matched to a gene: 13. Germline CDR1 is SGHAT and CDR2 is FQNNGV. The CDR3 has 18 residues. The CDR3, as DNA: TGTGCCAGCAGGCCGACAGGGGGCGATTTGGTCATGAACACTGAAGCTTTCTTT. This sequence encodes CASRPTGGDLVMNTEAFF.

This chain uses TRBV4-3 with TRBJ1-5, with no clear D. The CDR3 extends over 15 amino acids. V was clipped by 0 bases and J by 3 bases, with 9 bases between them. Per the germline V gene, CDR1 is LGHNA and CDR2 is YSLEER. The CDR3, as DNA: TGCGCCAGCAGCCAAGAACGTGGTAACAATCAGCCCCAGCATTTT. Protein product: CASSQERGNNQPQHF.

CDR3 loop: CASTSLRDKKNYGYTF. The CDR3 coding sequence is TGTGCCAGTACTAGCCTCCGGGACAAAAAAAACTATGGCTACACCTTC. The V gene is TRBV19, the J gene TRBJ1-2; TRBD1 might be the D (6 bases). There are 16 residues in the CDR3. The germline CDR1 and CDR2 sequences are LNHDA and SQIVND (reference sequence). Between the trimmed V and J ends, which lost 7 bases and 2 bases, there was a span of 20 bases.

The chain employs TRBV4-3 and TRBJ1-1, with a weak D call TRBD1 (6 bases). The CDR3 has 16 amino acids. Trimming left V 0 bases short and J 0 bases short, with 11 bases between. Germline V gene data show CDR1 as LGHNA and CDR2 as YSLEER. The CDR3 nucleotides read TGCGCCAGCAGCCAAGACTTGACAGGCCTGAACACTGAAGCTTTCTTT. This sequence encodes CASSQDLTGLNTEAFF.

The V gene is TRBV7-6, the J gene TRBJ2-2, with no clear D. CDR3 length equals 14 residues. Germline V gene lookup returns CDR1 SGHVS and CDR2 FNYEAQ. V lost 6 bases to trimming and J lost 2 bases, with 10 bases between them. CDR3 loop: CASRGNSNTGELFF. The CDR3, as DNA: TGTGCCAGCAGGGGGAACTCCAACACCGGGGAGCTGTTTTTT.

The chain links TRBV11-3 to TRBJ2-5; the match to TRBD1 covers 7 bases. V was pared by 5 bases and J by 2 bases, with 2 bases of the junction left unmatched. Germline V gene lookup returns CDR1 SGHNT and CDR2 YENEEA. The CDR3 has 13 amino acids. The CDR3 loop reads CASSRDRQETQYF. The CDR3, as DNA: TGTGCCAGCAGCCGGGACAGACAAGAGACCCAGTACTTC.

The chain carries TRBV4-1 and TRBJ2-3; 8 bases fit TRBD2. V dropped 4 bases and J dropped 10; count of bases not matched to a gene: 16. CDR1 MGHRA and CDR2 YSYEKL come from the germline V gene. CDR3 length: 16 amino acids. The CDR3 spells CASSPSPAGGIKAQYF. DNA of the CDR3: TGCGCCAGCAGCCCCTCTCCGGCGGGGGGTATTAAAGCGCAGTATTTT.

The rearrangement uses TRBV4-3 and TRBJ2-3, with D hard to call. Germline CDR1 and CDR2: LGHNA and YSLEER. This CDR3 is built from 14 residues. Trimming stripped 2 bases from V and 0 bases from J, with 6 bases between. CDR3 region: CASSQRVSTDTQYF. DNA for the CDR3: TGCGCCAGCAGCCAACGTGTGAGCACAGATACGCAGTATTTT.

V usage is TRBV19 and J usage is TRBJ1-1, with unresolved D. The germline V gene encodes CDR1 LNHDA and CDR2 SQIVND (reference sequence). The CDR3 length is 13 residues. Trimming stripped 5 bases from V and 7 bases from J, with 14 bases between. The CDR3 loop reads CASSLDGFIEAFF. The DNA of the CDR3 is TGTGCCAGTAGTTTGGACGGCTTTATTGAAGCTTTCTTT.

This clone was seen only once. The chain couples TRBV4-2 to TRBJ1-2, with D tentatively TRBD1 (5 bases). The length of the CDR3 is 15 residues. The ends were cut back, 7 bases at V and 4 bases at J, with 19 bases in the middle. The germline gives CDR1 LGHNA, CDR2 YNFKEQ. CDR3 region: CASTQDQGSGYGYTF. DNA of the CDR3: TGTGCCAGCACCCAGGATCAGGGATCAGGCTATGGCTACACCTTC.

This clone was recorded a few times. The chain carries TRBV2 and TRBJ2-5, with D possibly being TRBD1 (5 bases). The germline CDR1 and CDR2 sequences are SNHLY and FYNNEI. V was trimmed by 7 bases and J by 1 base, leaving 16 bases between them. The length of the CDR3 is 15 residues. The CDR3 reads CASTPSGNPQETQYF. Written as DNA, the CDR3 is TGTGCCAGCACCCCCTCAGGGAACCCCCAAGAGACCCAGTACTTC.

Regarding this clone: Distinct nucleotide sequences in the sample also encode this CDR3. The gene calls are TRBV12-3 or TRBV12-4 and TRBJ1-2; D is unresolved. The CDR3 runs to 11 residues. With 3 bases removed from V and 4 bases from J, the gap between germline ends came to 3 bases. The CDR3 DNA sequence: TGTGCCAGCAGTTTCGGCTATGGCTACACCTTC. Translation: CASSFGYGYTF.

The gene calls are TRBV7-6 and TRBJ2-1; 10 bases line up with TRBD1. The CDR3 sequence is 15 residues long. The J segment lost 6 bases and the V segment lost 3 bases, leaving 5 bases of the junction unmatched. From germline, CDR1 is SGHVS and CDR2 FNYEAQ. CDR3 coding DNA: TGTGCCAGCAGCTTCCGGGACAGGGGACCCAATGAGCAGTTCTTC. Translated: CASSFRDRGPNEQFF. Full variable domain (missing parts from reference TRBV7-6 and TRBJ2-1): GAGVSQSPRYKVTKRGQDVALRCDPISGHVSLYWYRQALGQGPEFLTYFNYEAQQDKSGLPNDRFSAERPEGSISTLTIQRTEQRDSAMYRCASSFRDRGPNEQFFGPGTRLTVL.

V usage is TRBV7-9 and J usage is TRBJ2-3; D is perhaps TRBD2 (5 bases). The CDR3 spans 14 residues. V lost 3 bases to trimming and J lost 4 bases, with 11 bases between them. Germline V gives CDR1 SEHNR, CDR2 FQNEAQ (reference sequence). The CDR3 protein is CASSFKVSADTQYF. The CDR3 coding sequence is TGTGCCAGCAGCTTTAAGGTTAGCGCAGATACGCAGTATTTT.

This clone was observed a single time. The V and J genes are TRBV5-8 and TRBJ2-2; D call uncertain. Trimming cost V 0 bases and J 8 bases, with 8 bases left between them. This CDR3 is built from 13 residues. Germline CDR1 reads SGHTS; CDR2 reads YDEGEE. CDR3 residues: CASSLDLPGELFF. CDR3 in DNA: TGTGCCAGCAGCTTGGACCTCCCGGGGGAGCTGTTTTTT.

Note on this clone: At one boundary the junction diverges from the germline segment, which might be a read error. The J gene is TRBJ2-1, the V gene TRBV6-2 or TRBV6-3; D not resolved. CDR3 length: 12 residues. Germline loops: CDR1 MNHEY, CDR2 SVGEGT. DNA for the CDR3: TGTGCCAGCAGTTACTCCTCCAATGAGCAGTTCTTC. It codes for CASSYSSNEQFF.